This T cell receptor beta chain was found in a study of T cell responses to AZD1222 COVID-19 vaccine. General study points: Spike-specific TCR breadth and depth grew following two AZD1222 doses. Baseline serostatus was positive in only a handful of AZD1222 recipients. Repertoire sampling occurred only after the peak T cell response.

Generated by immunoSEQ multiplex PCR, the TCRdb table keeps only in-frame clones and is missing some. The table has roughly 90,000 clones, approximately 89% seen once. J was trimmed by 4 bases and V by 5 bases; bases with no gene match: 6. The V gene's germline CDR1 is LGHDT and CDR2 YNNKEL (reference sequence). The CDR3 has 14 amino acids. About this clone: Its specificity is unknown.

The receptor was derived from an adult who received the AZD1222 COVID-19 vaccine. The source material was peripheral blood, sampled 28 days after the second AZD1222 dose. The rearrangement joins TRBV3-1 (or the pseudogene TRBV3-2) to TRBJ2-5; the match to TRBD2 covers 8 bases. The CDR3 loop is CASSATSGGETQYF. The CDR3 region has the DNA TGTGCCAGCAGCGCCACTAGCGGAGGAGAGACCCAGTACTTC.